The present T cell receptor beta chain was sequenced within a study of T cell responses to AZD1222 COVID-19 vaccine listed by TCRdb under 2021. Background for the entire study: AZD1222 recipients given second doses at about 4 weeks or at about 12 weeks were pooled, since spike-specific TCR depth and breadth were not found to differ between the two schedules. A total of 240 or so trial participants underwent TCR sequencing, of whom roughly 210 had received two doses of AZD1222 and roughly 26 had received two doses of the MenACWY control vaccine. Enrollment into the trials was organized by age into subgroups of 18-55, 56-69 and 70-plus years, and those subgroups contained approximately 160, 26 and 62 TCR-sequenced participants, respectively. On the study overall, not on this receptor specifically: Because no samples from the day 14 peak response were available, repertoires could be characterized only after the peak T cell response. Most participants were white British and females outnumbered males, and the authors suggested that clonal diversity may have been underestimated. The whole spike protein was spanned by vaccine-associated CD4 TCRs, and dominant responses were seen in regions 160-218 and 743-854. Nearly half of unique spike-specific TCRs reportedly recognized epitopes outside regions mutated in the B.1.351 and B.1.1.7 variants. Conclusions about previously exposed vaccinees were limited because only a handful of AZD1222 recipients were SARS-CoV-2 seropositive at baseline. A significant rise in spike-specific TCR breadth and depth was observed after two AZD1222 doses relative to day 0 and relative to MenACWY recipients. The 56-69-year group was small, and its depth increase did not reach significance, likely because of low power.

The CDR3 regions of human TCRbeta chains were analyzed by immunosequencing. As for the original processing: Repertoire TCRs were matched against a reference library of SARS-CoV-2-specific TCRs generated with the MIRA antigen-specificity platform. Breadth meant the fraction of unique TCRs that were SARS-CoV-2-associated, whereas depth meant the fraction of total T cells that were SARS-CoV-2-associated. Each spike-specific TCR was assigned to its reactive spike region and to a CD4 or CD8 class using the MIRA data. Log10-transformed breadth and depth values were compared by one-way ANOVA with Sidak's multiple comparisons tests. TCRdb retrieved this table from immuneACCESS and kept in-frame rearrangements only. Not all clones are present; in checked studies, unresolved V genes account for under half, and no reason is known for the remainder. That table furnishes V, J and clone size, whereas the DNA furnished D and trimming. Counted in this sample were about 120,000 clones; 86% of them appeared once. The top ten hold approximately 8.1% of the sample.

As concerns this clone: What this receptor recognizes is not known. Base qualities were left out, and no much larger clone turns up one base away.

Trimming costs V 4 bases and J 4 bases, and their ends lie 12 bases apart. The CDR3 covers 14 residues, taking in both the cysteine and the phenylalanine. This entry keeps only the CDR3 DNA: 42 bases, framed from base 1. The germline V gene provides CDR1 SGHRS and CDR2 YFSETQ. The intended sense of this specimen's time point label: baseline before first vaccination. The vaccinee samples were drawn from two UK trials, COV001 and COV002, one of which was a single-blind randomized controlled phase 2/3 trial testing AZD1222 (ChAdOx1 nCoV-19) in healthy adults. For TCRbeta chain sequencing, PBMC samples from trial participants were taken at day 0 and at day 28 after the second dose.

The rearranged segments are TRBV5-1 and TRBJ2-1; the D gene is perhaps TRBD2, on 5 matching bases. The origin of this receptor is an adult in good health. The sample in question was peripheral blood, obtained on day 0 of AZD1222 vaccination. For the CDR3, the sequence is CASSLGASYNEQFF. The nucleotides read TGCGCCAGCAGCCTGGGAGCGTCGTACAATGAGCAGTTCTTC.